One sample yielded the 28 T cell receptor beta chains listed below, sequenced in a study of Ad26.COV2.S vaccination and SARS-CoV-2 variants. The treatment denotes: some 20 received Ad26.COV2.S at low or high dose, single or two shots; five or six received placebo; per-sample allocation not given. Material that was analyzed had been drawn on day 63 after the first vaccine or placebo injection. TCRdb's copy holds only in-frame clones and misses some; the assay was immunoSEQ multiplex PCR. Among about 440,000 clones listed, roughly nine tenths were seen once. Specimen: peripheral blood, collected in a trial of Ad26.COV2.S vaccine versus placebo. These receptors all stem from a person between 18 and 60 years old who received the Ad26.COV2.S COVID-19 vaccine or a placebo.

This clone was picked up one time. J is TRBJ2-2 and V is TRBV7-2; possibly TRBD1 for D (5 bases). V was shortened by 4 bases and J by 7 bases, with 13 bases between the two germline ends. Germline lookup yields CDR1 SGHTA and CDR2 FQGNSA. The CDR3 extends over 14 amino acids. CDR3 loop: CASSSARGGGELFF. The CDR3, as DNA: TGTGCCAGCAGCTCCGCTAGGGGTGGCGGGGAGCTGTTTTTT.

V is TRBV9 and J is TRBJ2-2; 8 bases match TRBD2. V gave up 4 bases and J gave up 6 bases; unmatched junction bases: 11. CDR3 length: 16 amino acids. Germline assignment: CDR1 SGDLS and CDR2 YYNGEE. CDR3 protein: CASSLTGGANPGELFF. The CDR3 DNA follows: TGTGCCAGCAGCCTAACGGGAGGGGCTAATCCCGGGGAGCTGTTTTTT. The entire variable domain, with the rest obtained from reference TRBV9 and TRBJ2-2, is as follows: DSGVTQTPKHLITATGQRVTLRCSPRSGDLSVYWYQQSLDQGLQFLIQYYNGEERAKGNILERFSAQQFPDLHSELNLSSLELGDSALYFCASSLTGGANPGELFFGEGSRLTVL.

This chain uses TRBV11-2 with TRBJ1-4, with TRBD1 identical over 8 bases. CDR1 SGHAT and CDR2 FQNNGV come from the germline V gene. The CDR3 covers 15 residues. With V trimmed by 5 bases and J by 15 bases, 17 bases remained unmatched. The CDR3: CASSPGGWTGTSMFF. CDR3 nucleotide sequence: TGTGCCAGCAGCCCGGGGGGGTGGACAGGGACCAGTATGTTTTTT.

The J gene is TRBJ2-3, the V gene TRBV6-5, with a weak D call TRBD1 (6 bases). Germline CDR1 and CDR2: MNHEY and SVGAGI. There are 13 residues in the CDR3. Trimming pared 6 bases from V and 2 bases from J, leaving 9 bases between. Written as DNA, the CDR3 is TGTGCCAGCAGCCGGGACAACACAGATACGCAGTATTTT. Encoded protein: CASSRDNTDTQYF.

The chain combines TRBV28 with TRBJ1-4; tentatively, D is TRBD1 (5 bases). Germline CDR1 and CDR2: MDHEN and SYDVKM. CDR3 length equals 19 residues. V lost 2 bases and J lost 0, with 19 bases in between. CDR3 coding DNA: TGTGCCAGCAGTTTAGAGGGAGACAGTTACGGGGCAACTAATGAAAAACTGTTTTTT. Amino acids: CASSLEGDSYGATNEKLFF.

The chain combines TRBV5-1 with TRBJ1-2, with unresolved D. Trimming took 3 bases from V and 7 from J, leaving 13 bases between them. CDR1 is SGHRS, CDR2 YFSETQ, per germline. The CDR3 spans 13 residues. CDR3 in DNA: TGCGCCAGCAGCTCGTACTCTGTGGGTGGCTACACCTTC. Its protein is CASSSYSVGGYTF.

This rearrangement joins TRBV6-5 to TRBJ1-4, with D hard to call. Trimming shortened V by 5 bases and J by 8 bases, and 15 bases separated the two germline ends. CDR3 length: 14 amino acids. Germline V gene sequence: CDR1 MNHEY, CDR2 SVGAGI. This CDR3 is CASSTARGREKLFF. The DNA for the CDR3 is TGTGCCAGCAGTACTGCGCGGGGTAGGGAAAAACTGTTTTTT.

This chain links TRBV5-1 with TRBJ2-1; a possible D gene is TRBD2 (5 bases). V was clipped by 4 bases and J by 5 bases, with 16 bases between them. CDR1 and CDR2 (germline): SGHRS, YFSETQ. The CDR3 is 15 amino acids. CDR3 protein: CASSMEVAQNNEQFF. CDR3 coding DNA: TGCGCCAGCAGCATGGAGGTAGCACAAAACAATGAGCAGTTCTTC.

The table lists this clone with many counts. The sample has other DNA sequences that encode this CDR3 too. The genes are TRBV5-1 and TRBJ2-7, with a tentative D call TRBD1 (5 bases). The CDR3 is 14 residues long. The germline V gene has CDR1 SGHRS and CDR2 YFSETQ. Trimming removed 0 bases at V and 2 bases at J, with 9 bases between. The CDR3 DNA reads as TGCGCCAGCAGCTTGGCAGGGTTCACCTACGAGCAGTACTTC. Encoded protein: CASSLAGFTYEQYF.

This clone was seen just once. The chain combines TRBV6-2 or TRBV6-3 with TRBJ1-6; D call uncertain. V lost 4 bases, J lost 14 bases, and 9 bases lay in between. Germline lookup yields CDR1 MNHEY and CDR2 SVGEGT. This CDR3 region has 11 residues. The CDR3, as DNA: TGTGCCAGCAGTTCGACCCGCGCCCTCCACTTT. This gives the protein CASSSTRALHF.

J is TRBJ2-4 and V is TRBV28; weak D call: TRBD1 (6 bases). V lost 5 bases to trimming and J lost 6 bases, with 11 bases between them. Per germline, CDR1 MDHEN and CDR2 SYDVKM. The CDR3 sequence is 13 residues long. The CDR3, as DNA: TGTGCCAGCAGTCCCACAGGGCGAAACATTCAGTACTTC. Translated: CASSPTGRNIQYF.

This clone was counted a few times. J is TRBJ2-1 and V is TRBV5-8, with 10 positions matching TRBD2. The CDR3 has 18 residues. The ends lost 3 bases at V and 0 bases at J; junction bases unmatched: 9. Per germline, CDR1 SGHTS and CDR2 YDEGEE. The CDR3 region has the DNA TGTGCCAGCAGCTCGGTACGGACTAGCGGATACTCCTACAATGAGCAGTTCTTC. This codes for CASSSVRTSGYSYNEQFF.

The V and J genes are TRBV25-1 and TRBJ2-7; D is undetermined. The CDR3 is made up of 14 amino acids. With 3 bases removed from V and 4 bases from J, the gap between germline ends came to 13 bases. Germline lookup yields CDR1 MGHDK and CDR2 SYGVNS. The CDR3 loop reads CASSDLGRRYEQYF. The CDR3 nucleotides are TGTGCCAGCAGTGATCTGGGAAGAAGGTACGAGCAGTACTTC.

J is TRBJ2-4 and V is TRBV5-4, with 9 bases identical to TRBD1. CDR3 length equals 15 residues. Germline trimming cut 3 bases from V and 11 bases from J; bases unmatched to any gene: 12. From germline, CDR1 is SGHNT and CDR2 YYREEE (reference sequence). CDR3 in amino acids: CASSSYTGTGSVQYF. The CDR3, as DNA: TGTGCCAGCAGCTCATATACCGGGACAGGGTCCGTTCAGTACTTC.

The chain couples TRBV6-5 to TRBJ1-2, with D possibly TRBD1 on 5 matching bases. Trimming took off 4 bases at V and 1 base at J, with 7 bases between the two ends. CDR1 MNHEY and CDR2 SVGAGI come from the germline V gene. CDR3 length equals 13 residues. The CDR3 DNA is TGTGCCAGCAGTTCACAGGATAACTATGGCTACACCTTC. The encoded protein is CASSSQDNYGYTF.

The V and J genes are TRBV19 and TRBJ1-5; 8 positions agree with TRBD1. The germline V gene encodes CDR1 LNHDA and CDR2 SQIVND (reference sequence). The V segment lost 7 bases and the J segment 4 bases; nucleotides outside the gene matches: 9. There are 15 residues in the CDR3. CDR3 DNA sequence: TGTGCCAGTAAAGACGGACAGGGCAGGAATCAGCCCCAGCATTTT. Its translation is CASKDGQGRNQPQHF.

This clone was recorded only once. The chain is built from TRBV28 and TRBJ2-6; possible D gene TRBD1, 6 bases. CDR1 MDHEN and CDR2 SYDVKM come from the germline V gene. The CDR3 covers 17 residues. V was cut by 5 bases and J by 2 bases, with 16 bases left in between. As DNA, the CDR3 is TGTGCCAGCAGTGAGACGCAGGGGCCCGCTGGGGCCAACGTCCTGACTTTC. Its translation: CASSETQGPAGANVLTF.

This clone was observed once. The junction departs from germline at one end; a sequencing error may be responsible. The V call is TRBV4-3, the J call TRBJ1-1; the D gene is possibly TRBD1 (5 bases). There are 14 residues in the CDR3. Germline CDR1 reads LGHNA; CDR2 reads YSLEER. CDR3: CASSQDRPSGGESF. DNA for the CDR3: TGCGCCAGCAGCCAAGATAGGCCGTCTGGAGGGGAGAGTTTT.

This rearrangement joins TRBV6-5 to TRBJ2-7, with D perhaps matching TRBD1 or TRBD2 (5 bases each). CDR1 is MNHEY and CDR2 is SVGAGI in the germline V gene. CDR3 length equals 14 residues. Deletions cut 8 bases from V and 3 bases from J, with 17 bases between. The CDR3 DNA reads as TGTGCCAGCTTCCCCCGGGACGGATACTACGAGCAGTACTTC. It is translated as CASFPRDGYYEQYF.

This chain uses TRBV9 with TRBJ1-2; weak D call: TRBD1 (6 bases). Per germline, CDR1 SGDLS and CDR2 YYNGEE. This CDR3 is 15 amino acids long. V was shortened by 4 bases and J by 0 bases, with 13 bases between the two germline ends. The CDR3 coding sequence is TGTGCCAGCAGCCCCTCACCAGGGGCTAACTATGGCTACACCTTC. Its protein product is CASSPSPGANYGYTF. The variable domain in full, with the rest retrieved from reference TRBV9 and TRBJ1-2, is DSGVTQTPKHLITATGQRVTLRCSPRSGDLSVYWYQQSLDQGLQFLIQYYNGEERAKGNILERFSAQQFPDLHSELNLSSLELGDSALYFCASSPSPGANYGYTFGSGTRLTVV.

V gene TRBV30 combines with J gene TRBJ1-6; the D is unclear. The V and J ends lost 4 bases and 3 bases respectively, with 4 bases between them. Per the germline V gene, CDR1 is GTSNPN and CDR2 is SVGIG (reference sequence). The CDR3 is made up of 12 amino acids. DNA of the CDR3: TGTGCCTGGACAGACTATAATTCACCCCTCCACTTT. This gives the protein CAWTDYNSPLHF.

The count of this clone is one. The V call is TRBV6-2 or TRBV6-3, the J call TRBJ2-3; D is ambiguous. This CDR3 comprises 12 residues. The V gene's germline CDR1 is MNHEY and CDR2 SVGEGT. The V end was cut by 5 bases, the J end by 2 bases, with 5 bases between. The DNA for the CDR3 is TGTGCCAGCAGTCGGAACACAGATACGCAGTATTTT. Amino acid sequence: CASSRNTDTQYF.

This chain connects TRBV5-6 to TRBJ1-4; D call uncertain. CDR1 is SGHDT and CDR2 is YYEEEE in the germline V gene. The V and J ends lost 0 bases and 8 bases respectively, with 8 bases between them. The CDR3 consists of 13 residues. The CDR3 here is CASSLGVYEKLFF. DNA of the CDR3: TGTGCCAGCAGCTTGGGGGTATACGAAAAACTGTTTTTT.

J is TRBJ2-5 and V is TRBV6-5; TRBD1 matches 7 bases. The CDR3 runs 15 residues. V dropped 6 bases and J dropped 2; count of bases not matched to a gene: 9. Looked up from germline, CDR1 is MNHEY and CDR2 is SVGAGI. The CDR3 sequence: CASRTDRAQQETQYF. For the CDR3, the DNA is TGTGCCAGCAGAACCGACAGGGCCCAACAAGAGACCCAGTACTTC.

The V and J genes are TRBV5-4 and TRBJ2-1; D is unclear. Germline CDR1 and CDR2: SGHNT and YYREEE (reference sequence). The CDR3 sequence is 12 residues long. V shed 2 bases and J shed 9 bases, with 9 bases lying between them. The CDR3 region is CASSFNSVEQFF. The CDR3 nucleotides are TGTGCCAGCAGCTTTAACAGCGTTGAGCAGTTCTTC.

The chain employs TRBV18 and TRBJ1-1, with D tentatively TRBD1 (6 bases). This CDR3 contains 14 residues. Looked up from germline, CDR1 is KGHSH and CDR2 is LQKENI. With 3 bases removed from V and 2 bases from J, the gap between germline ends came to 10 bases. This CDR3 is CASSPPTGNTEAFF. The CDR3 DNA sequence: TGTGCCAGCTCACCGCCGACAGGAAACACTGAAGCTTTCTTT.

The CDR3, as DNA: TGCGCCAGCAGCCAAGATTGGGCCAGGGACCTATTCAGTCTGGAAAAACTGTTTTTT. Translation: CASSQDWARDLFSLEKLFF. The V call is TRBV4-3, the J call TRBJ1-4; possible D gene TRBD1, 5 bases. Germline CDR1 and CDR2: LGHNA and YSLEER. The CDR3 sequence is 19 residues long. V shed 0 bases and J shed 8 bases, with 25 bases lying between them.

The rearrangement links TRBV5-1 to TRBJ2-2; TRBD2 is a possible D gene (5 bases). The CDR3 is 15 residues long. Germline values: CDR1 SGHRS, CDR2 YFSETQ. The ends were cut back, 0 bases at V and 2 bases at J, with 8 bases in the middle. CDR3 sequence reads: CASSLGTENTGELFF. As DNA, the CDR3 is TGCGCCAGCAGCTTGGGGACTGAAAACACCGGGGAGCTGTTTTTT.